Below are 10 T cell receptor beta chains sequenced from a single sample in a study of OX40 agonist ivuxolimab in advanced cancers. Sequencing used immunoSEQ multiplex PCR; TCRdb keeps in-frame clones, though not all of them. The sample yields about 52,000 clones, about nine tenths seen once. Sample: CD4+ or CD8+ T cells sorted from blood, taken in a trial of the OX40 agonist ivuxolimab. These receptors all stem from an adult with an advanced solid tumor such as melanoma, head and neck, liver or kidney cancer.

DNA for the CDR3: TGTGCCAGTAGTACACGGGACAGGGGGCCGGAGCAGTACTTC. Its protein product is CASSTRDRGPEQYF. The rearrangement uses TRBV19 and TRBJ2-7; 12 bases are shared with TRBD1. Germline trimming cut 4 bases from V and 7 bases from J; bases unmatched to any gene: 5. From germline, CDR1 is LNHDA and CDR2 SQIVND (reference sequence). This CDR3 spans 14 amino acids.

By share, this clone ranks as large (0.1 to 1%). This same CDR3 is encoded by further DNA sequences in the sample. The chain has TRBV7-6 and TRBJ2-7; D might be TRBD1 or TRBD2, each matching 5 bases. Per the germline V gene, CDR1 is SGHVS and CDR2 is FNYEAQ. This CDR3 comprises 14 residues. The V and J ends lost 1 base and 6 bases respectively, with 13 bases between them. The CDR3 spells CASSLGTGGSEQYF. CDR3 DNA sequence: TGTGCCAGCAGCTTAGGGACTGGGGGTAGCGAGCAGTACTTC.

The rearrangement links TRBV5-5 to TRBJ2-7, with D tentatively TRBD1 (5 bases). This CDR3 has 14 amino acids. CDR1 and CDR2 from the germline V gene are SGHKS and YYEKEE (reference sequence). Trimming pared 0 bases from V and 2 bases from J, leaving 9 bases between. CDR3: CASSLASRAYEQYF. The CDR3 DNA sequence: TGTGCCAGCAGCTTGGCCAGCAGGGCCTACGAGCAGTACTTC.

V is TRBV19 and J is TRBJ2-5, with 12 nucleotides matching TRBD2. The CDR3 is 16 amino acids. The junction had 8 bases not matched to a gene; V was cut back by 7 bases and J by 2 bases. Germline V gene sequence: CDR1 LNHDA, CDR2 SQIVND (reference sequence). The CDR3 nucleotides are TGTGCCAGTACCCCACTAGCGGGGGGTGATCAAGAGACCCAGTACTTC. Protein product: CASTPLAGGDQETQYF.

In nucleotides, the CDR3 is TGTGCCAGCAGTTCCAGTAGCAATCAGCCCCAGCATTTT. This codes for CASSSSSNQPQHF. This chain connects TRBV6-5 to TRBJ1-5; no definite D call. The CDR3 is made up of 13 amino acids. CDR1 and CDR2 from the germline V gene are MNHEY and SVGAGI. V gave up 4 bases and J gave up 0 bases, with 4 bases separating them.

The chain recombines TRBV6-5 with TRBJ2-1, with D possibly being TRBD2 (5 bases). V lost 0 bases and J 8 bases, leaving 14 bases between the germline ends. The CDR3 has 15 amino acids. The germline gives CDR1 MNHEY, CDR2 SVGAGI. This CDR3 is CASSYSGPRGHEQFF. CDR3 coding DNA: TGTGCCAGCAGTTACTCCGGGCCCCGAGGGCATGAGCAGTTCTTC.

The rearrangement joins TRBV5-1 to TRBJ1-1; D gene unclear. Germline V gives CDR1 SGHRS, CDR2 YFSETQ. V lost 6 bases and J 5 bases, leaving 8 bases between the germline ends. This CDR3 is built from 11 residues. Written as DNA, the CDR3 is TGCGCCAGCAAAGGCTTAACTGAAGCTTTCTTT. The encoded protein is CASKGLTEAFF.

The chain has TRBV5-1 and TRBJ1-2, with D possibly being TRBD1 (5 bases). With 0 bases removed from V and 3 bases from J, the gap between germline ends came to 15 bases. Germline loops: CDR1 SGHRS, CDR2 YFSETQ. CDR3 size: 16 residues. The CDR3 protein is CASSLEGRADYYGYTF. The CDR3 DNA reads as TGCGCCAGCAGCTTGGAGGGGCGGGCTGATTACTATGGCTACACCTTC.

This clone occurred once. The V and J genes are TRBV6-6 and TRBJ2-5; D is possibly TRBD1 or TRBD2 (6 bases each). The CDR3 covers 14 residues. V was cut by 2 bases and J by 5 bases, with 12 bases left in between. From germline, CDR1 is MNHNY and CDR2 SVGAGI (reference sequence). CDR3 protein: CASSYDGGRETQYF. The CDR3 DNA reads as TGTGCCAGCAGTTACGACGGGGGCAGGGAGACCCAGTACTTC.

The rearrangement joins TRBV7-2 to TRBJ2-5; 7 nucleotides line up with TRBD2. The length of the CDR3 is 15 residues. V shed 2 bases and J 4 bases; nucleotides not matched to a gene: 7. Germline CDR1 SGHTA, CDR2 FQGNSA. The CDR3 reads CASSLMGGSGETQYF. The DNA for the CDR3 is TGTGCCAGCAGCTTAATGGGGGGGAGCGGAGAGACCCAGTACTTC.